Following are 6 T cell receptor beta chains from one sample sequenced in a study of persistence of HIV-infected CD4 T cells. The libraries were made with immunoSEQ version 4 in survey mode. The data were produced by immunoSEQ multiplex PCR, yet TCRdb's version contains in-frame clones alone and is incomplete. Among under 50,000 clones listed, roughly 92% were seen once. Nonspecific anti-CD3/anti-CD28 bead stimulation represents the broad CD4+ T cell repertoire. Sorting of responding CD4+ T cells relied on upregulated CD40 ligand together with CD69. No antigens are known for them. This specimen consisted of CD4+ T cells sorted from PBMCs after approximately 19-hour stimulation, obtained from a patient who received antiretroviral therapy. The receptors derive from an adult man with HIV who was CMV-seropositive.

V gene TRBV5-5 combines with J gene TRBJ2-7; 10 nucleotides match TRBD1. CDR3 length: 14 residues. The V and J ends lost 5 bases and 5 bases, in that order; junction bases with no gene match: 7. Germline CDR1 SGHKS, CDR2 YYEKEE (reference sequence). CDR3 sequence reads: CASSPGTGVNEQYF. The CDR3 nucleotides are TGTGCCAGCAGTCCCGGGACAGGGGTCAACGAGCAGTACTTC.

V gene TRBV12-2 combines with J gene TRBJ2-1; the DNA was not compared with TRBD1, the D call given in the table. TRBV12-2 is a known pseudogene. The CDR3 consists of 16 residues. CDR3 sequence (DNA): TGTGCAAGTCGCTTAGTAGGGGACAGGATCTACAATGAGCAGTTCTTC. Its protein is CASRLVGDRIYNEQFF.

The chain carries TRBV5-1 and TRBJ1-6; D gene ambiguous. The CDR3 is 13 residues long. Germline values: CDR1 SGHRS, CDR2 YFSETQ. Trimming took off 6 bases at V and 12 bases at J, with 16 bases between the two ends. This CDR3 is CASKISGREPLHF. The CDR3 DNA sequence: TGCGCCAGCAAAATATCAGGACGAGAACCCCTCCACTTT.

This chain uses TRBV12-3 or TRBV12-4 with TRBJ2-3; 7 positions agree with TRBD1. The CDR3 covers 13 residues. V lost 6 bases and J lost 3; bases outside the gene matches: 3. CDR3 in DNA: TGTGCCAGCAGCGTGACAGGGACAGATACGCAGTATTTT. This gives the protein CASSVTGTDTQYF.

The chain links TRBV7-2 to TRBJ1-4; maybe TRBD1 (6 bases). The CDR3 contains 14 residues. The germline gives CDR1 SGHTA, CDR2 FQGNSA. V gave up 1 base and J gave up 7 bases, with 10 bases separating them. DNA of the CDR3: TGTGCCAGCAGCTTAGGAGGGGGAATTGAAAAACTGTTTTTT. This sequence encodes CASSLGGGIEKLFF.

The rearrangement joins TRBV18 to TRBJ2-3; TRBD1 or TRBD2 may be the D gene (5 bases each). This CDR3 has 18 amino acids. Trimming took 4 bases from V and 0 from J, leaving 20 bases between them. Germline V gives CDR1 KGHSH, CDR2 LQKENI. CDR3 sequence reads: CASSLTGPRTFSTDTQYF. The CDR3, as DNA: TGTGCCAGCTCACTGACGGGACCGCGAACCTTTAGCACAGATACGCAGTATTTT.